This TCR beta chain was retrieved from a study of blood T cell repertoires in COVID-19. The method was immunoSEQ multiplex PCR; TCRdb's version includes in-frame clones alone and lacks a portion of them. The sample comprises some 83,000 clones, 82% of which are singletons, and 20% to 25% rests with the top ten. This clone was observed a single time. Germline loops: CDR1 DFQATT, CDR2 SNEGSKA (reference sequence). The CDR3 runs 11 residues. V lost 6 bases and J lost 8; bases outside the gene matches: 5. V is TRBV20-1 and J is TRBJ1-2, with 8 bases fitting TRBD1. The receptor comes from a human donor in a cohort sampled during active COVID-19. Sequencing was done on a sample of peripheral blood. In nucleotides, the CDR3 is TGCAGTGCCAGGACAGGGAGAGGCTACACCTTC. Encoded protein: CSARTGRGYTF.